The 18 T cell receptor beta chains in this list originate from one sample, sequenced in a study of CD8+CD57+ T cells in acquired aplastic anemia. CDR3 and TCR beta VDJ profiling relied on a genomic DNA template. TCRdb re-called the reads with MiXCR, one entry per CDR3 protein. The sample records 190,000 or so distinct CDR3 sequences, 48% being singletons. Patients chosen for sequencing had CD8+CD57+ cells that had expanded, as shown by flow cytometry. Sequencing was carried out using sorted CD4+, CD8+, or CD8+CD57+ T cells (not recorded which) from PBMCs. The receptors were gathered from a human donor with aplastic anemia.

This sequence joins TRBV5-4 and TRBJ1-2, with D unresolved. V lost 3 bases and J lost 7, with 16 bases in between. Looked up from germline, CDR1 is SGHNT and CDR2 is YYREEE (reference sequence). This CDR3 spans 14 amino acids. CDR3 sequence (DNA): TGTGCCAGCAGCTACCGGCAGCCCACCAGTGGCTACACCTTC. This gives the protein CASSYRQPTSGYTF.

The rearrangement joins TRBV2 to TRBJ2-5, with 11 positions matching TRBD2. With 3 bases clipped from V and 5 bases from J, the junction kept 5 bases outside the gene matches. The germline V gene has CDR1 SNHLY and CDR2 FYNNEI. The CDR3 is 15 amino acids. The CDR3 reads CASSDPGLAAETQYF. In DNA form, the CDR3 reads TGTGCCAGCAGTGACCCGGGACTAGCGGCCGAGACCCAGTACTTC. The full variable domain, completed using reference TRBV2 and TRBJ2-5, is EPEVTQTPSHQVTQMGQEVILRCVPISNHLYFYWYRQILGQKVEFLVSFYNNEISEKSEIFDDQFSVERPDGSNFTLKIRSTKLEDSAMYFCASSDPGLAAETQYFGPGTRLLVL.

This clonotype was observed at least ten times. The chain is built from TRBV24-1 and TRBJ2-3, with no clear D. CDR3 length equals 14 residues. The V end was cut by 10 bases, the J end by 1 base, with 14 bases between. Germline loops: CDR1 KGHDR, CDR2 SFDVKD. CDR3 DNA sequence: TGTGCCACAACCGGGCCCGGGCGCACAGATACGCAGTATTTT. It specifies CATTGPGRTDTQYF.

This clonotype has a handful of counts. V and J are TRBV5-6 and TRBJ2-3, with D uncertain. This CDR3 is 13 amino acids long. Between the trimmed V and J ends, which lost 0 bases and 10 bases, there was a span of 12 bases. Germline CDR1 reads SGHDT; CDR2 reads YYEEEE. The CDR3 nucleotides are TGTGCCAGCAGCTTGGCCACTTCTCTGGCGCAGTATTTT. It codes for CASSLATSLAQYF.

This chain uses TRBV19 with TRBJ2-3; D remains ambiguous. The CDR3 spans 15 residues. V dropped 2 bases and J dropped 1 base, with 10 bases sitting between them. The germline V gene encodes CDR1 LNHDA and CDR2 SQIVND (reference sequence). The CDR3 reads CASSILGPGTDTQYF. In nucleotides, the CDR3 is TGTGCCAGTAGTATACTAGGACCAGGCACAGATACGCAGTATTTT.

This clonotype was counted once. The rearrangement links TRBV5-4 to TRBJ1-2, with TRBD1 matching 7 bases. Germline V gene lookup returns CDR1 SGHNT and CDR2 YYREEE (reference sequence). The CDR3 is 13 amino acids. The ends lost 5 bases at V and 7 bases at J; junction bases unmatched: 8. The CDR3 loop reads CASSPGTDPGYTF. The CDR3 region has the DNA TGTGCCAGCAGTCCCGGGACAGACCCTGGCTACACCTTC.

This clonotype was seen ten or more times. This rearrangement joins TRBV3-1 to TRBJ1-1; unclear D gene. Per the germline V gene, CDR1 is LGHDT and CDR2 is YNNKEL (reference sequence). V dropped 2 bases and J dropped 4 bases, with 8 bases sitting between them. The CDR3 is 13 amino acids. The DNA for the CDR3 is TGTGCCAGCAGCCAATCGTGGGGCACTGAAGCTTTCTTT. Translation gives CASSQSWGTEAFF.

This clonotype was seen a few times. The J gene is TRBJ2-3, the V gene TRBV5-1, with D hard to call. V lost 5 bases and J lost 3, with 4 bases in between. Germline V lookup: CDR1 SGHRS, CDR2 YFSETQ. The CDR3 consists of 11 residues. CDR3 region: CASSMTDTQYF. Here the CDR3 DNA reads TGCGCCAGCAGTATGACAGATACGCAGTATTTT.

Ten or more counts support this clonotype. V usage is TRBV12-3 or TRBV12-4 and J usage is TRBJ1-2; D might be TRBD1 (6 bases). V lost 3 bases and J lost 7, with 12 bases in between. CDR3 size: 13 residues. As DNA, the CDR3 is TGTGCCAGCAGTTTTGGCAGGGGCGCTGGCTACACCTTC. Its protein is CASSFGRGAGYTF.

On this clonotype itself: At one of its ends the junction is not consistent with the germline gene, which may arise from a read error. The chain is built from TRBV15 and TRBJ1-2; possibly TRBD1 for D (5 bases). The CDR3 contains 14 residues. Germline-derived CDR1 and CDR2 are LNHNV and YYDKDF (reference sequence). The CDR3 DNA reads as TGTGCCAGCAGCCCGGGTGGGGACCTATATGGCTACACCTTC. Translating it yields CASSPGGDLYGYTF.

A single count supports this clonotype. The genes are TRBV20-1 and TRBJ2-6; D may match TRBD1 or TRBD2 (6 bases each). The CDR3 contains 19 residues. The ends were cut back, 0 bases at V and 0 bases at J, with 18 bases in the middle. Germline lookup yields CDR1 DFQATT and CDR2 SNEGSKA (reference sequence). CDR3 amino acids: CSARDRGAVDGSGANVLTF. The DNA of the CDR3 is TGCAGTGCTAGAGATAGGGGGGCAGTTGACGGCTCTGGGGCCAACGTCCTGACTTTC.

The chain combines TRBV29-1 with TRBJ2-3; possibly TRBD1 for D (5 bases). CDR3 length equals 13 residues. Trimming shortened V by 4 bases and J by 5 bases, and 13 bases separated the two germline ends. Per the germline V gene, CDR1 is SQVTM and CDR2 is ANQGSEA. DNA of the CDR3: TGCAGCGTTGGTGGGGCGGCTGGAGATACGCAGTATTTT. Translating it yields CSVGGAAGDTQYF.

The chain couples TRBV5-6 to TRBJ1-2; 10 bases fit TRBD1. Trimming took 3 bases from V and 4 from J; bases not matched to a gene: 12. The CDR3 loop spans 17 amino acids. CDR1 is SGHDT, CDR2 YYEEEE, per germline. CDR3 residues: CASSSLGGTGEFYGYTF. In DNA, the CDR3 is TGTGCCAGCAGCTCACTGGGCGGGACAGGGGAGTTCTATGGCTACACCTTC.

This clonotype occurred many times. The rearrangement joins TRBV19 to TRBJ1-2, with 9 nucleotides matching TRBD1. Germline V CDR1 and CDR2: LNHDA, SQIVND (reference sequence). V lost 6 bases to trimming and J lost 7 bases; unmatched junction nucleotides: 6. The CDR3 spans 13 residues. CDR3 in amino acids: CASSLGTGLGYTF. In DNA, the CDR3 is TGTGCCAGTAGCCTAGGGACAGGGCTTGGCTACACCTTC.

In DNA form, the CDR3 reads TGCGCCAGCAGTGTCAACGGACAGGCGTTCGCTGAAGCTTTCTTT. It yields the protein CASSVNGQAFAEAFF. The V gene is TRBV10-2, the J gene TRBJ1-1; 7 nucleotides match TRBD1. CDR1 is WSHSY and CDR2 is SAAADI in the germline V gene. The CDR3 totals 15 residues. V shed 4 bases, J shed 6 bases, and the junction held 11 bases outside the gene matches.

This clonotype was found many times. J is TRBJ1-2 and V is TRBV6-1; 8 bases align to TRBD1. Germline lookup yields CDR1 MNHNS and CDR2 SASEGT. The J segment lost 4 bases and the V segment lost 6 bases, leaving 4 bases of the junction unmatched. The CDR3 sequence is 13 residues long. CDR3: CASRRTGTYGYTF. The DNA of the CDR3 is TGTGCCAGCAGACGGACAGGGACCTATGGCTACACCTTC.

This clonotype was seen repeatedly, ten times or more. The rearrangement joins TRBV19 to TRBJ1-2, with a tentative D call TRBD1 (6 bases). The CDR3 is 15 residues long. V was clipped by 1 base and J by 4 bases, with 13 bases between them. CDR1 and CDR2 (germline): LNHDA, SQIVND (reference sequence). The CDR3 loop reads CASSIATGRGYGYTF. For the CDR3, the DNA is TGTGCCAGTAGTATAGCGACAGGACGCGGCTATGGCTACACCTTC.

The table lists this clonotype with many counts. CDR3 amino acids: CASSLAATNTGELFF. CDR3 in DNA: TGTGCCAGCAGTTTAGCGGCGACGAACACCGGGGAGCTGTTTTTT. The chain couples TRBV12-3 or TRBV12-4 to TRBJ2-2, with D unresolved. V lost 0 bases to trimming and J lost 0 bases, with 5 bases between them. The CDR3 covers 15 residues.